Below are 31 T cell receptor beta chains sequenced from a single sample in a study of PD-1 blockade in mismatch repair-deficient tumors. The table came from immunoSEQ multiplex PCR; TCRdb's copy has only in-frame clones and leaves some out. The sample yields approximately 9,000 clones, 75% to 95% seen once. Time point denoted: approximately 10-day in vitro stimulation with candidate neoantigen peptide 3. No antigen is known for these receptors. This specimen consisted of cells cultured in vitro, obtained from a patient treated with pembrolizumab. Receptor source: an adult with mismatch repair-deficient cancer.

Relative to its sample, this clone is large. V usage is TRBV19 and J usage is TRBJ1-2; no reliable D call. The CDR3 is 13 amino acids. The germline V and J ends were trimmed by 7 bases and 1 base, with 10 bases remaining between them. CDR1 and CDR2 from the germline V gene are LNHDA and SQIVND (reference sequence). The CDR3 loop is CASKVGDNYGYTF. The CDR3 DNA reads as TGTGCCAGTAAAGTAGGTGATAACTATGGCTACACCTTC.

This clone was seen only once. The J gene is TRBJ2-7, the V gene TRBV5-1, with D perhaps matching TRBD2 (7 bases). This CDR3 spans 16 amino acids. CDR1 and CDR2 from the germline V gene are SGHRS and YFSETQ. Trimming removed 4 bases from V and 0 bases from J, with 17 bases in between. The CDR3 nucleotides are TGCGCCAGCAGCGCCCCCGGGGGGCCGAGCTCCTACGAGCAGTACTTC. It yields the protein CASSAPGGPSSYEQYF.

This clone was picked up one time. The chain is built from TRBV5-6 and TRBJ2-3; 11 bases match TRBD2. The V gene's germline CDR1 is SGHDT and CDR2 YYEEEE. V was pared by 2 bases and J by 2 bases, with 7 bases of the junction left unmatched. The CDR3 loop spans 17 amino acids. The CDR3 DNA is TGTGCCAGCAGCTTAACTCTAGCGGGAGGAATCACAGATACGCAGTATTTT. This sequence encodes CASSLTLAGGITDTQYF.

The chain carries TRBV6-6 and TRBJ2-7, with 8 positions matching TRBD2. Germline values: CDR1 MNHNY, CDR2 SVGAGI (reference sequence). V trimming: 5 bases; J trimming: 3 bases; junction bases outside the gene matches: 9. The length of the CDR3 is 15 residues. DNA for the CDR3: TGTGCCAGCAGTCTGACTAGCGCCACATACTACGAGCAGTACTTC. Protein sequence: CASSLTSATYYEQYF.

In nucleotides, the CDR3 is TGTGCCAGCAGCTTAAGGGACACTTCACCCCTCGGGGCCAACGTCCTGACTTTC. It translates to CASSLRDTSPLGANVLTF. The V gene is TRBV7-8, the J gene TRBJ2-6; tentatively, D is TRBD1 (6 bases). The CDR3 contains 18 residues. The V and J ends lost 2 bases and 4 bases respectively, with 18 bases between them. Germline-derived CDR1 and CDR2 are SGHVS and FQNEAQ.

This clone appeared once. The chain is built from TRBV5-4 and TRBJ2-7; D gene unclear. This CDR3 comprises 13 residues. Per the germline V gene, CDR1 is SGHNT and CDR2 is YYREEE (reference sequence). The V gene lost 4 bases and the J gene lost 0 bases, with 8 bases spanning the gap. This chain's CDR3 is CASSDEDSYEQYF. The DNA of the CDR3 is TGTGCCAGCAGCGACGAAGACTCCTACGAGCAGTACTTC.

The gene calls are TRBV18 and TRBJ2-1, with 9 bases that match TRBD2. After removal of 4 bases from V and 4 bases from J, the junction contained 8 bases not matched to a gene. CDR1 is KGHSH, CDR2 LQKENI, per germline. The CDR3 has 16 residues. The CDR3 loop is CASSQLTSGSYNEQFF. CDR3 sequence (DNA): TGTGCCAGCTCACAACTCACTAGCGGGTCTTACAATGAGCAGTTCTTC.

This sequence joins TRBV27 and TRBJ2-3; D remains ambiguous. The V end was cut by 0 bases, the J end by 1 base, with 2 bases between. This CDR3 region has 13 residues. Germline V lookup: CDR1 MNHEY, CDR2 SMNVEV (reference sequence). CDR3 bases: TGTGCCAGCAGTTTATCCGGCACAGATACGCAGTATTTT. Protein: CASSLSGTDTQYF.

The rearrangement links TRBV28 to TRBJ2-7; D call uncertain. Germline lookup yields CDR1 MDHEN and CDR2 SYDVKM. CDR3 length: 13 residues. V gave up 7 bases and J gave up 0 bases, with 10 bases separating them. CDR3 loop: CASTAVLSYEQYF. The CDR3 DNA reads TGTGCCAGCACGGCCGTTCTCTCCTACGAGCAGTACTTC.

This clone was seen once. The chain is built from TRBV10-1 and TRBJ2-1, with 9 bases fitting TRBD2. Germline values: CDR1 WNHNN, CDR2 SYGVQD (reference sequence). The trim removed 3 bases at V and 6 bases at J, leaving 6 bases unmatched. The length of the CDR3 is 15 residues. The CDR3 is CASSESSGIVNEQFF. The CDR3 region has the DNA TGCGCCAGCAGTGAATCTAGCGGGATCGTCAATGAGCAGTTCTTC.

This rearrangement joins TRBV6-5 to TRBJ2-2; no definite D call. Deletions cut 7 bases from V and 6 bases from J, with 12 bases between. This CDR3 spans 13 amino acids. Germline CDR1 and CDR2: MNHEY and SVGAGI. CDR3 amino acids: CASTPPGAGELFF. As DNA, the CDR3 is TGTGCCAGCACCCCGCCTGGGGCCGGGGAGCTGTTTTTT.

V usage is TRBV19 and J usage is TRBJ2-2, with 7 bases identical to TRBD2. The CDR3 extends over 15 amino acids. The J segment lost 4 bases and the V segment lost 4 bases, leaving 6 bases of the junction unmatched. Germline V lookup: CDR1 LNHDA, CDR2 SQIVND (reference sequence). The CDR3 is CASSTGLVGTGELFF. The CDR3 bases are TGTGCCAGTAGTACAGGACTAGTAGGCACCGGGGAGCTGTTTTTT. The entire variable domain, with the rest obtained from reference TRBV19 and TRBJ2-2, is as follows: DGGITQSPKYLFRKEGQNVTLSCEQNLNHDAMYWYRQDPGQGLRLIYYSQIVNDFQKGDIAEGYSVSREKKESFPLTVTSAQKNPTAFYLCASSTGLVGTGELFFGEGSRLTVL.

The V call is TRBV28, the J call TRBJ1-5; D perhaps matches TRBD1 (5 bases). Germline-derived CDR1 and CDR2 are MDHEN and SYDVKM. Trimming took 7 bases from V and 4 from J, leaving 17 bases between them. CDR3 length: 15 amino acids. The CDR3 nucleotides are TGTGCCAGCAAGGAAACAGGCTCTAATAATCAGCCCCAGCATTTT. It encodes CASKETGSNNQPQHF.

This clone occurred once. In DNA form, the CDR3 reads TGTGCCAGCCAGCAGGGAACTAGCGGGGAAGAGACCCAGTACTTC. This translates into CASQQGTSGEETQYF. V usage is TRBV7-9 and J usage is TRBJ2-5; 10 bases line up with TRBD2. The CDR3 spans 15 residues. The junction had 9 bases not matched to a gene; V was cut back by 8 bases and J by 3 bases. Germline-derived CDR1 and CDR2 are SEHNR and FQNEAQ (reference sequence).

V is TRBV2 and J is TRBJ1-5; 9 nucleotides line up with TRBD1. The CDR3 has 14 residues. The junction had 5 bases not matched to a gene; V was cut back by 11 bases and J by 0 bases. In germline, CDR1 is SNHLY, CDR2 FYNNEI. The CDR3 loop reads CAVDRGDSNQPQHF. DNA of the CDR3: TGTGCCGTGGACAGGGGCGATAGCAATCAGCCCCAGCATTTT.

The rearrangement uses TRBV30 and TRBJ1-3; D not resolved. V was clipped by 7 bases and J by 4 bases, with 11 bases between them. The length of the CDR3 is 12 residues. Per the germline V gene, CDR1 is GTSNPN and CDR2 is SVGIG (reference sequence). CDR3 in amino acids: CASKKPGNTIYF. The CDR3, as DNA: TGTGCCTCCAAAAAACCCGGAAACACCATATATTTT.

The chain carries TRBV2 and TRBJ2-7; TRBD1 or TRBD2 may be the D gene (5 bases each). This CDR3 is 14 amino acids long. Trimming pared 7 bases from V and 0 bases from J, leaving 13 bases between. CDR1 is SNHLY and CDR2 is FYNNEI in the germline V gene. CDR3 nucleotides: TGTGCCAGCACCCCGGGACGGGGCTCCTACGAGCAGTACTTC. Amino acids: CASTPGRGSYEQYF.

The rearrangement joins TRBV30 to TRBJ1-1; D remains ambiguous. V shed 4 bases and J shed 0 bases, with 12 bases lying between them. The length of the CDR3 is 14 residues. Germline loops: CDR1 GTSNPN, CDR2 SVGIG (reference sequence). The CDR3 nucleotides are TGTGCCTGGACTACCGGGAGCATGAACACTGAAGCTTTCTTT. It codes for CAWTTGSMNTEAFF. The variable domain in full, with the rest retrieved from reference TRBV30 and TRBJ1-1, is SQTIHQWPATLVQPVGSPLSLECTVEGTSNPNLYWYRQAAGRGLQLLFYSVGIGQISSEVPQNLSASRPQDRQFILSSKKLLLSDSGFYLCAWTTGSMNTEAFFGQGTRLTVV.

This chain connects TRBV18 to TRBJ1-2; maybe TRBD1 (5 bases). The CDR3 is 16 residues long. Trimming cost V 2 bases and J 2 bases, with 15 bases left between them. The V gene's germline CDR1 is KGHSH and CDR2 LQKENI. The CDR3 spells CASSPGRGDLNYGYTF. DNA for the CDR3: TGTGCCAGCTCACCAGGAAGGGGAGACTTAAACTATGGCTACACCTTC.

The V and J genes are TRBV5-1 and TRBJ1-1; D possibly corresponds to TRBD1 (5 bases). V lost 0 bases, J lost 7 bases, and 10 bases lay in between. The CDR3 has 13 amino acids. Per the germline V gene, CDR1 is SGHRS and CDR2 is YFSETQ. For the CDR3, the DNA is TGCGCCAGCAGCTTGGCTGGGGGGAATGAAGCTTTCTTT. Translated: CASSLAGGNEAFF.

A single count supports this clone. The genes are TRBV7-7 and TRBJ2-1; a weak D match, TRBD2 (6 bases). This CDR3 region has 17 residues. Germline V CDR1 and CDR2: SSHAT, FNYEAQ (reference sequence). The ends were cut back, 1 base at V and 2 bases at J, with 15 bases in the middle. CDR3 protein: CASSLEQRAAPYNEQFF. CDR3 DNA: TGTGCCAGCAGCTTAGAACAGCGGGCTGCCCCCTACAATGAGCAGTTCTTC.

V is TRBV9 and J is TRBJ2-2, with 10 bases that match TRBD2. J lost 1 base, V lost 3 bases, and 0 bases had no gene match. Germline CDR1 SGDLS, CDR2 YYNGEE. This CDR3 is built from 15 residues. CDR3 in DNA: TGTGCCAGCAGCGCTAGCGGGAGGAACACCGGGGAGCTGTTTTTT. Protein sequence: CASSASGRNTGELFF.

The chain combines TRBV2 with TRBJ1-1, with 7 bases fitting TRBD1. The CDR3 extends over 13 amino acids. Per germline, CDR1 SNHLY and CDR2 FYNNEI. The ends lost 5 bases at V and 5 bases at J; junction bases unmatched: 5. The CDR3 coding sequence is TGTGCCAGCAGTCCAGGGGGTTGGACTGAAGCTTTCTTT. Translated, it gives CASSPGGWTEAFF.

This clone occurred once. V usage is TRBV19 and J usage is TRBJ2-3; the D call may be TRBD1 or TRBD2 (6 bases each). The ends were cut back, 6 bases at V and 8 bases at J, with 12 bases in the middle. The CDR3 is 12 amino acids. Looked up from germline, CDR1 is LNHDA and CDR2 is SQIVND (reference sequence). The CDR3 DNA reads TGTGCCAGTAGCCGTGAGGGGGGTACGCAGTATTTT. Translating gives CASSREGGTQYF.

DNA for the CDR3: TGCGCCAGCAGCTTAGATGGGGACTCCTACAATGAGCAGTTCTTC. Translation gives CASSLDGDSYNEQFF. The chain links TRBV5-1 to TRBJ2-1; D remains ambiguous. V lost 2 bases and J lost 0, with 9 bases in between. CDR3 length equals 15 residues. Germline CDR1 is SGHRS and CDR2 is YFSETQ.

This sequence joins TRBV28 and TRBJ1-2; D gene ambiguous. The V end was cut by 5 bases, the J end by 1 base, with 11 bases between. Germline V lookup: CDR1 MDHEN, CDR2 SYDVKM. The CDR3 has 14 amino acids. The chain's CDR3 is CASSRPSRNYGYTF. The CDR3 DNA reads TGTGCCAGCAGTCGCCCGTCCCGTAACTATGGCTACACCTTC.

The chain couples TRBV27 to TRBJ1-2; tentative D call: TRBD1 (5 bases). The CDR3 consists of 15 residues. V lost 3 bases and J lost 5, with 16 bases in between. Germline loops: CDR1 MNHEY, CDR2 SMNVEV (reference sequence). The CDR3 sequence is CASSLSGRTLYGYTF. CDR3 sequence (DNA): TGTGCCAGCAGTTTGTCCGGCAGGACATTATATGGCTACACCTTC.

CDR3 residues: CAWRPKLGAGRGNTEAFF. In nucleotides, the CDR3 is TGTGCCTGGAGACCGAAACTGGGCGCAGGGCGGGGGAACACTGAAGCTTTCTTT. The rearrangement joins TRBV30 to TRBJ1-1; D is possibly TRBD1 (5 bases). CDR1 and CDR2 from the germline V gene are GTSNPN and SVGIG (reference sequence). This CDR3 contains 18 residues. The ends were cut back, 3 bases at V and 1 base at J, with 24 bases in the middle.

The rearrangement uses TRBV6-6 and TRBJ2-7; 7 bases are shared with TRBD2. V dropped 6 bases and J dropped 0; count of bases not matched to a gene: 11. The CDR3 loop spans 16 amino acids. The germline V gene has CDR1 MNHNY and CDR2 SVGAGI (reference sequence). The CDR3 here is CASRFTSARSSYEQYF. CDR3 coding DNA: TGTGCCAGCAGATTCACTAGCGCTAGGAGCTCCTACGAGCAGTACTTC.

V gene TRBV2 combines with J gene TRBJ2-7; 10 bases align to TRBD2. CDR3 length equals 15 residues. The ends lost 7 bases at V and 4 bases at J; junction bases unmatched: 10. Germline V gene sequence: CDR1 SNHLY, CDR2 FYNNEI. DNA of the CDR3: TGTGCCAGCAAGCTAGCGGGAGCGACCCCATACGAGCAGTACTTC. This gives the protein CASKLAGATPYEQYF.

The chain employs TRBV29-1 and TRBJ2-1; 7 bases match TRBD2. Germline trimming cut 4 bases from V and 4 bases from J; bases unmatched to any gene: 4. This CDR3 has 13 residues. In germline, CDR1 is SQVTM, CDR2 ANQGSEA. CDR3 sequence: CSVAGGFYNEQFF. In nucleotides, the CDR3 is TGCAGCGTTGCGGGAGGATTTTACAATGAGCAGTTCTTC.